Following are 14 T cell receptor beta chains from one sample sequenced in a study of early stage breast cancer tumors. Profiling relied on immunoSEQ multiplex PCR, and the TCRdb table lists in-frame clones only, not all of them. The sample has roughly 57,000 clones; 85% to 95% are singletons. Sequenced input: blood. These receptors all stem from a person aged 65 to 79 with breast cancer.

The rearrangement uses TRBV29-1 and TRBJ2-5; D unresolved. Germline V gene lookup returns CDR1 SQVTM and CDR2 ANQGSEA. The CDR3 has 13 amino acids. V dropped 5 bases and J dropped 5 bases, with 15 bases sitting between them. The CDR3 DNA reads as TGCAGCGTTCCGTCACTTGGAGCGGAGACCCAGTACTTC. It translates to CSVPSLGAETQYF. Variable domain in full (rest from reference TRBV29-1 and TRBJ2-5): SAVISQKPSRDICQRGTSLTIQCQVDSQVTMMFWYRQQPGQSLTLIATANQGSEATYESGFVIDKFPISRPNLTFSTLTVSNMSPEDSSIYLCSVPSLGAETQYFGPGTRLLVL.

J is TRBJ2-1 and V is TRBV5-1; perhaps TRBD1 as D (5 bases). Germline CDR1 SGHRS, CDR2 YFSETQ. The V end lost 4 bases, the J end lost 7 bases, and 18 bases lay between the germline ends. The CDR3 sequence is 15 residues long. CDR3 bases: TGCGCCAGCAGCGCGGACATAAGCGTCGGAAATGAGCAGTTCTTC. It translates to CASSADISVGNEQFF.

This sequence joins TRBV19 and TRBJ2-1; D is perhaps TRBD1 (5 bases). In germline, CDR1 is LNHDA, CDR2 SQIVND (reference sequence). The V end was cut by 3 bases, the J end by 7 bases, with 13 bases between. The CDR3 runs 14 residues. CDR3 bases: TGTGCCAGTAGTATCGTAGGGGCCACGAATGAGCAGTTCTTC. Amino acids: CASSIVGATNEQFF.

This chain links TRBV29-1 with TRBJ1-6, with unresolved D. This CDR3 spans 13 amino acids. Trimming took 5 bases from V and 5 from J, leaving 10 bases between them. Germline V gene data show CDR1 as SQVTM and CDR2 as ANQGSEA. CDR3: CSVRELDNSPLHF. CDR3 DNA: TGCAGCGTTCGGGAGTTGGATAATTCACCCCTCCACTTT.

The V and J genes are TRBV18 and TRBJ2-5; 7 nucleotides agree with TRBD1. The V gene end was trimmed by 1 base and the J gene end by 2 bases; junction bases not matched to a gene: 4. Germline V CDR1 and CDR2: KGHSH, LQKENI. CDR3 size: 15 residues. Here the CDR3 DNA reads TGTGCCAGCTCACCACAGGGACAGCTGCAAGAGACCCAGTACTTC. Translation gives CASSPQGQLQETQYF.

The gene calls are TRBV28 and TRBJ1-1; TRBD1 matches at 7 bases. The CDR3 covers 15 residues. The V gene's germline CDR1 is MDHEN and CDR2 SYDVKM. Unmatched junction bases numbered 5, after V lost 4 bases and J lost 0 bases. CDR3: CASSWTGQVNTEAFF. Here the CDR3 DNA reads TGTGCCAGCAGTTGGACCGGACAGGTGAACACTGAAGCTTTCTTT.

This clone has a handful of counts. The J gene is TRBJ2-1, the V gene TRBV27; TRBD2 aligns across 11 bases. Germline V gene data show CDR1 as MNHEY and CDR2 as SMNVEV (reference sequence). The J segment lost 3 bases and the V segment lost 5 bases, leaving 9 bases of the junction unmatched. This CDR3 region has 17 residues. Here the CDR3 reads CASSPTSTSGIYNEQFF. The CDR3, as DNA: TGTGCCAGCAGTCCAACTTCGACTAGCGGGATCTACAATGAGCAGTTCTTC.

This chain connects TRBV6-5 to TRBJ2-7, with 7 bases that match TRBD2. Germline CDR1 reads MNHEY; CDR2 reads SVGAGI. V lost 6 bases to trimming and J lost 0 bases; unmatched junction nucleotides: 5. There are 14 residues in the CDR3. Here the CDR3 reads CASRGSGYSYEQYF. The CDR3 DNA is TGTGCCAGCAGAGGTAGCGGGTACTCCTACGAGCAGTACTTC.

The V and J genes are TRBV6-1 and TRBJ1-2; D not resolved. The germline V and J ends were trimmed by 4 bases and 8 bases, with 23 bases remaining between them. The CDR3 sequence is 16 residues long. Germline V gives CDR1 MNHNS, CDR2 SASEGT. In nucleotides, the CDR3 is TGTGCCAGCAGTGCCTTAGGTGGAGAGTTTACGGGGGGCTACACCTTC. Translating gives CASSALGGEFTGGYTF.

The chain combines TRBV9 with TRBJ2-2, with D unresolved. This CDR3 spans 15 amino acids. V was cut by 4 bases and J by 3 bases, with 13 bases left in between. Per germline, CDR1 SGDLS and CDR2 YYNGEE. The CDR3 nucleotides read TGTGCCAGCAGCCCCCAGCTCGGGTACACCGGGGAGCTGTTTTTT. It codes for CASSPQLGYTGELFF.

The chain couples TRBV11-2 to TRBJ2-7; TRBD2 agrees at 14 bases. The trim removed 5 bases at V and 4 bases at J, leaving 10 bases unmatched. CDR1 and CDR2 from the germline V gene are SGHAT and FQNNGV. The CDR3 loop spans 17 amino acids. CDR3 residues: CASSQPTGLAGVYEQYF. For the CDR3, the DNA is TGTGCCAGCAGCCAACCCACGGGACTAGCGGGAGTTTACGAGCAGTACTTC. The full variable domain, completed using reference TRBV11-2 and TRBJ2-7, is EAGVAQSPRYKIIEKRQSVAFWCNPISGHATLYWYQQILGQGPKLLIQFQNNGVVDDSQLPKDRFSAERLKGVDSTLKIQPAKLEDSAVYLCASSQPTGLAGVYEQYFGPGTRLTVT.

The chain carries TRBV19 and TRBJ2-7; 7 bases map to TRBD1. V lost 9 bases and J lost 2; bases outside the gene matches: 7. This CDR3 contains 13 residues. Germline V gives CDR1 LNHDA, CDR2 SQIVND (reference sequence). Here the CDR3 reads CASGTGATYEQYF. CDR3 nucleotides: TGTGCCAGCGGCACAGGGGCCACCTACGAGCAGTACTTC.

The chain recombines TRBV19 with TRBJ2-2; TRBD1 matches 11 bases. There are 14 residues in the CDR3. V lost 7 bases to trimming and J lost 9 bases; unmatched junction nucleotides: 7. Germline CDR1 is LNHDA and CDR2 is SQIVND (reference sequence). The CDR3 coding sequence is TGTGCCAGTACTCCGGACAGGGGGCTGCGGGAGCTGTTTTTT. Translation gives CASTPDRGLRELFF.

CDR3 nucleotides: TGCGCCAGCAGTGACAGGTCCTCTGGAAACACCATATATTTT. This encodes CASSDRSSGNTIYF. The chain links TRBV5-1 to TRBJ1-3; D is perhaps TRBD1 (6 bases). CDR1 and CDR2 from the germline V gene are SGHRS and YFSETQ. The ends were cut back, 5 bases at V and 0 bases at J, with 9 bases in the middle. The length of the CDR3 is 14 residues.